Listed here are 4 T cell receptor beta chains from one sample, sequenced in a study of blood T cell repertoires in COVID-19. The table came from immunoSEQ multiplex PCR; TCRdb's copy has only in-frame clones and leaves some out. The sample contains roughly 77,000 clones, around three quarters of which appear only once. The sequenced material came from peripheral blood. These receptors were obtained from a woman in her 70s with acute or convalescent COVID-19.

The chain couples TRBV6-5 to TRBJ1-1, with 9 bases matching TRBD1. From germline, CDR1 is MNHEY and CDR2 SVGAGI. V shed 5 bases and J 5 bases; nucleotides not matched to a gene: 9. The CDR3 sequence is 15 residues long. The CDR3: CASSREQGAKTEAFF. The CDR3 coding sequence is TGTGCCAGCAGTAGGGAACAGGGGGCGAAGACTGAAGCTTTCTTT.

This sequence joins TRBV5-8 and TRBJ2-7; 7 bases match TRBD1. The CDR3 spans 14 residues. The V and J ends lost 4 bases and 2 bases, in that order; junction bases with no gene match: 6. CDR1 and CDR2 from the germline V gene are SGHTS and YDEGEE. DNA for the CDR3: TGTGCCAGCAGCGCCACAGGGGAAGCCTACGAGCAGTACTTC. As protein: CASSATGEAYEQYF.

In this sample, this clone turned up once. V usage is TRBV7-3 and J usage is TRBJ2-6; D is perhaps TRBD1 (5 bases). From germline, CDR1 is SGHTA and CDR2 FQGTGA. The CDR3 extends over 15 amino acids. V lost 2 bases and J lost 0, with 5 bases in between. The CDR3 protein is CASSLGHSGANVLTF. CDR3 sequence (DNA): TGTGCCAGCAGCTTAGGACACTCTGGGGCCAACGTCCTGACTTTC. The complete variable domain, with remaining parts taken from reference TRBV7-3 and TRBJ2-6, reads GAGVSQTPSNKVTEKGKYVELRCDPISGHTALYWYRQSLGQGPEFLIYFQGTGAADDSGLPNDRFFAVRPEGSVSTLKIQRTERGDSAVYLCASSLGHSGANVLTFGAGSRLTVL.

A note on this clone: The sample holds other DNA sequences that translate to the same CDR3. This chain links TRBV7-2 with TRBJ1-1; TRBD1 is a possible D gene (6 bases). The CDR3 loop spans 14 amino acids. The V gene lost 6 bases and the J gene lost 0 bases, with 11 bases spanning the gap. Germline loops: CDR1 SGHTA, CDR2 FQGNSA. CDR3 DNA: TGTGCCAGCAGGACCGGGACATTGAACACTGAAGCTTTCTTT. This codes for CASRTGTLNTEAFF.